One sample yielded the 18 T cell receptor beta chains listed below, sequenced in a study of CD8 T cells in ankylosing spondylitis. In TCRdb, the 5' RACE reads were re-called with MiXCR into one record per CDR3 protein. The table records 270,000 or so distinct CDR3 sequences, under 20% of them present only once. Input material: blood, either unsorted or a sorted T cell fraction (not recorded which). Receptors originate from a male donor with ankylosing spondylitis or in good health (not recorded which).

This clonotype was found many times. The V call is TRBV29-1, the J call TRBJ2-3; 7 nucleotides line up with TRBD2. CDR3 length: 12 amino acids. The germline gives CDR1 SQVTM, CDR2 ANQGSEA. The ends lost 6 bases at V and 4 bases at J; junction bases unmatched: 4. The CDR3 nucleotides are TGCAGCGTCAGACTAGCAGCAGATACGCAGTATTTT. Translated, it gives CSVRLAADTQYF.

The CDR3 sequence: CASSLWGSDTEAFF. Written as DNA, the CDR3 is TGTGCCAGCAGTTTATGGGGGTCGGACACTGAAGCTTTCTTT. This chain connects TRBV28 to TRBJ1-1; no firm D call. Trimming removed 0 bases at V and 3 bases at J, with 8 bases between. There are 14 residues in the CDR3. Germline-derived CDR1 and CDR2 are MDHEN and SYDVKM.

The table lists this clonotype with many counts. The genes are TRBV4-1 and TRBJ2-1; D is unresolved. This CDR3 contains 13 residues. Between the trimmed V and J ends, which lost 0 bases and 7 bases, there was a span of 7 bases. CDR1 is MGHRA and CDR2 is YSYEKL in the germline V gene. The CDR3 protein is CASSQDWRNEQFF. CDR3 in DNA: TGCGCCAGCAGCCAAGATTGGCGGAATGAGCAGTTCTTC.

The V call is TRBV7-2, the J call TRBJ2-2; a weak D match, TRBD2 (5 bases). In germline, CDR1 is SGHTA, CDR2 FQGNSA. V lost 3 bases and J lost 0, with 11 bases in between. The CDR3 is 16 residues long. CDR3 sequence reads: CASSFQWTSNTGELFF. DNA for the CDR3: TGTGCCAGCAGCTTCCAGTGGACTTCGAACACCGGGGAGCTGTTTTTT. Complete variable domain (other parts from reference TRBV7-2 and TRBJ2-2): GAGVSQSPSNKVTEKGKDVELRCDPISGHTALYWYRQSLGQGLEFLIYFQGNSAPDKSGLPSDRFSAERTGGSVSTLTIQRTQQEDSAVYLCASSFQWTSNTGELFFGEGSRLTVL.

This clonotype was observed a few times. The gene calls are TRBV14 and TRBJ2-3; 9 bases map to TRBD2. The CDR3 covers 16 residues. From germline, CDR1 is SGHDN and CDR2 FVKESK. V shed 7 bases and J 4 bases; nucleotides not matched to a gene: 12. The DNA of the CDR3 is TGTGCCAGCAACACCGGTAGCGGGAGTGGATCAGATACGCAGTATTTT. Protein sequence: CASNTGSGSGSDTQYF. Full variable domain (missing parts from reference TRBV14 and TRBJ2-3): EAGVTQFPSHSVIEKGQTVTLRCDPISGHDNLYWYRRVMGKEIKFLLHFVKESKQDESGMPNNRFLAERTGGTYSTLKVQPAELEDSGVYFCASNTGSGSGSDTQYFGPGTRLTVL.

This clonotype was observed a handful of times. CDR3 residues: CASSLSFRGRGPQHF. CDR3 coding DNA: TGTGCCAGCAGTTTATCTTTTAGGGGGCGGGGGCCCCAGCATTTT. The chain uses TRBV27 and TRBJ1-5, with 7 bases aligning to TRBD1. CDR3 size: 15 residues. J lost 9 bases, V lost 0 bases, and 8 bases had no gene match. The germline V gene encodes CDR1 MNHEY and CDR2 SMNVEV (reference sequence).

The CDR3 DNA follows: TGCAGTGCGGCTTTCCTGAACACTGAAGCTTTCTTT. Protein: CSAAFLNTEAFF. The chain employs TRBV20-1 and TRBJ1-1; D is undetermined. V was trimmed by 6 bases and J by 0 bases, leaving 8 bases between them. The length of the CDR3 is 12 residues. The germline CDR1 and CDR2 sequences are DFQATT and SNEGSKA (reference sequence).

Here the CDR3 reads CSPIAGTGGKRSSYEQYF. CDR3 bases: TGCAGCCCAATCGCCGGGACAGGGGGCAAACGTAGCTCCTACGAGCAGTACTTC. The chain is built from TRBV29-1 and TRBJ2-7; the match to TRBD1 covers 12 bases. Germline values: CDR1 SQVTM, CDR2 ANQGSEA. V shed 8 bases, J shed 0 bases, and the junction held 17 bases outside the gene matches. This CDR3 is 18 amino acids long.

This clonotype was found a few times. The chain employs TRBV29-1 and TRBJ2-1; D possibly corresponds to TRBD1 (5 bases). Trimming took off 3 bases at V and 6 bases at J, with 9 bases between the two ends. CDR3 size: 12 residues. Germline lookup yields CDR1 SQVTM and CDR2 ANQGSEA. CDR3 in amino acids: CSVDEQVNEQFF. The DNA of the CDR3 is TGCAGCGTTGATGAACAGGTCAATGAGCAGTTCTTC.

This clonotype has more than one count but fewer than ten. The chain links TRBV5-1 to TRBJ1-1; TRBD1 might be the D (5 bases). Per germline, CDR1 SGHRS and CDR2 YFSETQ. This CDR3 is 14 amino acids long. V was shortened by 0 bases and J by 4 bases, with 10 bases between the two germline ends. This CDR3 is CASSLAMGVTEAFF. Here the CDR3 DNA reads TGCGCCAGCAGCTTGGCCATGGGGGTCACTGAAGCTTTCTTT.

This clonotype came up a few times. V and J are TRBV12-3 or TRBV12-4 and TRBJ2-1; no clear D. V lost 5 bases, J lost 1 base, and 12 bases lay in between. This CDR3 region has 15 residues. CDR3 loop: CASSAQLQSYNEQFF. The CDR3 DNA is TGTGCCAGCAGTGCCCAACTTCAATCCTACAATGAGCAGTTCTTC.

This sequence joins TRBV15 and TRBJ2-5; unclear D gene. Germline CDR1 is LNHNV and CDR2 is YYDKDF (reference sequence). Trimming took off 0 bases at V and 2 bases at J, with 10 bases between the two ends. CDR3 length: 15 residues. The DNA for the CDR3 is TGTGCCACCAGCAGAGATCTGAACAGACAAGAGACCCAGTACTTC. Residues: CATSRDLNRQETQYF.

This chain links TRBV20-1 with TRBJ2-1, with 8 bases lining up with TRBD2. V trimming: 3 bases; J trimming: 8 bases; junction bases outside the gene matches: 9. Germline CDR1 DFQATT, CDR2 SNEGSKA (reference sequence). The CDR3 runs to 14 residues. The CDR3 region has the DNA TGCAGTGCTAGGTGGACTAGCCTTTTTCATGAGCAGTTCTTC. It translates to CSARWTSLFHEQFF.

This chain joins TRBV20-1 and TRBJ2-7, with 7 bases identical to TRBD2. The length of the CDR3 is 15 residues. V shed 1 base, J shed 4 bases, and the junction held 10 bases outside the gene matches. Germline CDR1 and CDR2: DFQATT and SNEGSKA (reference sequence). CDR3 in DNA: TGCAGTGCTAGAGTGCTTACGGGAGGACCGTACGAGCAGTACTTC. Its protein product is CSARVLTGGPYEQYF.

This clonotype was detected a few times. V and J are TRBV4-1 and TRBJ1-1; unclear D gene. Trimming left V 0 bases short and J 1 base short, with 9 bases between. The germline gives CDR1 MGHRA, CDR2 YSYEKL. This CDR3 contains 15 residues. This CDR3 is CASSQDDPWNTEAFF. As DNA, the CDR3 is TGCGCCAGCAGCCAAGATGACCCCTGGAACACTGAAGCTTTCTTT.

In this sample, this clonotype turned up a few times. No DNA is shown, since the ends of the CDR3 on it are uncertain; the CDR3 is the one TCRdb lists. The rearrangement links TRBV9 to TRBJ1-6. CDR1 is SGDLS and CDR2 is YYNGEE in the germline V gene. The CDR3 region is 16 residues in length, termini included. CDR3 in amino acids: CASSVGRGSYNSPLPF.

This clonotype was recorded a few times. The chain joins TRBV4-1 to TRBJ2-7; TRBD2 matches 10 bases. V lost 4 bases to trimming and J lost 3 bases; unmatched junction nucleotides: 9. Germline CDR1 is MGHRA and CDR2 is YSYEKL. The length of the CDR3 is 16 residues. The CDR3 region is CASSLIGASGSYEQYF. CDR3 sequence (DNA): TGCGCCAGCAGCCTTATCGGGGCTAGCGGGAGCTACGAGCAGTACTTC.

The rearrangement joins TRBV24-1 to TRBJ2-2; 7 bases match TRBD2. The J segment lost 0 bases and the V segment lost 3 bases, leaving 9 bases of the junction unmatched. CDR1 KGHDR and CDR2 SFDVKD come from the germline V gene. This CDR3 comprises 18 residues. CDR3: CATSDPPGGGPNTGELFF. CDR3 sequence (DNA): TGTGCCACCAGTGATCCACCGGGGGGAGGGCCGAACACCGGGGAGCTGTTTTTT.